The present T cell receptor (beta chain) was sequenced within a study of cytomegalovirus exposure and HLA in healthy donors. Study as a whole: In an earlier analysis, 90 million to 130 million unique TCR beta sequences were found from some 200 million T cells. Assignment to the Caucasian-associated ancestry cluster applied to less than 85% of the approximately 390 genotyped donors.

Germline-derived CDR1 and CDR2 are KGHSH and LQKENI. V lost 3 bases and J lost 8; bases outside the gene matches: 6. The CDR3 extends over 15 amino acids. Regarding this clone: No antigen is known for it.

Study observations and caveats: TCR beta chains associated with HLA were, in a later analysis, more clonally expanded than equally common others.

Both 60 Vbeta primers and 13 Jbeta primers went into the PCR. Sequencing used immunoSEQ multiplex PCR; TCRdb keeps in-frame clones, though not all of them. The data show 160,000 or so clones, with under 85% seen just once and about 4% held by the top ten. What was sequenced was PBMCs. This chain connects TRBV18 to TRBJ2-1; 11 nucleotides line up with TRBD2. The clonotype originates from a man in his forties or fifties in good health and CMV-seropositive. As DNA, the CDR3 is TGTGCCAGCTCACCGCTAGCGGGAGGCGGCGATGAGCAGTTCTTC. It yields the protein CASSPLAGGGDEQFF. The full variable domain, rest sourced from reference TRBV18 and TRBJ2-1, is NAGVMQNPRHLVRRRGQEARLRCSPMKGHSHVYWYRQLPEEGLKFMVYLQKENIIDESGMPKERFSAEFPKEGPSILRIQQVVRGDSAAYFCASSPLAGGGDEQFFGPGTRLTVL.